Listed below are T cell receptor beta chains from one sample, sequenced in a study of blood T cell repertoires in COVID-19. Some clones are missing from TCRdb's copy, which holds only in-frame ones; the method was immunoSEQ multiplex PCR. The sample holds about 280,000 clones, around 86% seen once. The sequencing sample was made of peripheral blood. These receptor sequences come from a woman in her thirties or forties who had recovered from COVID-19. The CDR3 runs from the conserved cysteine through the conserved F or W.

v_call,j_call,cdr3_aa
TRBV28,TRBJ1-5,CASSPHQGYSNQPQHF
TRBV7-8,TRBJ2-2,CASSLAGGPFVGELFF
TRBV18,TRBJ2-5,CASSRGAGEETQYF
TRBV5-1,TRBJ2-1,CASSLGASGYNEQFF
TRBV11-2,TRBJ2-1,CASTLDSSYNEQFF
TRBV5-4,TRBJ2-7,CASSITGGDEQYF
TRBV15,TRBJ1-5,CATSREQGNQPQHF
TRBV6-1,TRBJ2-1,CASIDNPGLANNEQFF
TRBV27,TRBJ2-2,CASSLLQAYTGELFF
TRBV4-1,TRBJ1-5,CASSQGGQYSNQPQHF
TRBV3-1/TRBV3-2,TRBJ2-7,CASRTSGTIEQYF
TRBV28,TRBJ2-1,CASSSGTVRNEQFF
TRBV7-9,TRBJ1-2,CASSWDRVDYGYTF
TRBV7-8,TRBJ2-3,CASSLAIIAGEGTDTQYF
TRBV30,TRBJ2-1,CAWRPGQRKTRYNEQFF
TRBV7-7,TRBJ2-5,CAVGAGAAETQYF
TRBV5-4,TRBJ2-5,CASSLPQETQYF
TRBV3-1/TRBV3-2,TRBJ1-3,CASVSSGNTIYF
TRBV2,TRBJ2-1,CASRTAGGDNEQFF
TRBV5-1,TRBJ2-5,CASSGGRVEETQYF
TRBV9,TRBJ2-4,CASSVVPRLAGKPGPKNIQYF
TRBV9,TRBJ1-3,CASSEEGGVKGNTIYF
TRBV5-4,TRBJ2-1,CASSFLAGTYNEQFF
TRBV30,TRBJ2-7,CAWSPGSGGHYEQYF
TRBV19,TRBJ2-1,CASSIGLAGGSYNEQFF
TRBV28,TRBJ2-1,CASSANSGTSGAYNEQFF
TRBV11-2,TRBJ2-3,CASSLDVVLGTDTQYF
TRBV6-6,TRBJ2-5,CASMSGEAAETQYF
TRBV6-6,TRBJ1-4,CATWPGDEKLFF
TRBV30,TRBJ2-5,CAWTGQGAGETQYF